This T cell receptor (beta chain) derives from a study of T-cell memory formation after mild COVID-19. Whole-study results and caveats: Pre-infection memory harbored some responding clones, suggesting cross-reactive memory joined. SARS-CoV-2 specificity was not confirmed for second-wave clones peaking on day 37.

This clonotype was observed many times. No antigen is known for it. 5'RACE, which relied on constant-segment primers, yielded TCR alpha and TCR beta cDNA libraries carrying sample barcodes and UMIs. TCRdb passed the 5' RACE reads through MiXCR, listing each CDR3 protein once. Among 250,000 to 400,000 distinct CDR3 sequences listed, 14% were seen once. The specimen sequenced was PBMCs or a T cell subset sorted from them (not recorded which). The clonotype originates from a man aged 18-30 years who had mild COVID-19 (a few samples of this study predate the infection). Cell type and time point are not known.

CDR3 residues: CASIPGASGVTGELFF. CDR3 in DNA: TGTGCCAGCATCCCAGGCGCTAGCGGGGTAACCGGGGAGCTGTTTTTT. The chain combines TRBV7-2 with TRBJ2-2, with 9 bases lining up with TRBD2. CDR3 length equals 16 residues. Looked up from germline, CDR1 is SGHTA and CDR2 is FQGNSA. J lost 5 bases, V lost 7 bases, and 11 bases had no gene match.